Listed below are T cell receptor beta chains from one sample, sequenced in a study of early T cells in non-severe SARS-CoV-2 infection. One entry per CDR3 protein results from TCRdb running MiXCR on the 5' RACE reads. The repertoire has approximately 50,000 distinct CDR3 sequences, around 12% of them found once; the top ten carry approximately 2.5%. Sequenced material: whole blood, taken at baseline. These receptor sequences come from an adult who was a healthcare worker with PCR-confirmed SARS-CoV-2 infection or an uninfected control (not recorded which). CDR3s include the opening cysteine and the closing phenylalanine or tryptophan. Fields, in order: D gene, J gene, CDR3 length, V gene, clone size, CDR3 DNA, CDR3 protein. The D gene is left open where the match is weak. A row's size may be missing; if present it is once, few, many or a size class.

d_gene: TRBD2; j_gene: TRBJ2-5; len: 17; v_gene: TRBV10-2; abundance: many; CDR3nt: TGCGCCAGCAGTGACAGGATAGCGGGAGTACGGGAAGAGACCCAGTACTTC; CDR3aa: CASSDRIAGVREETQYF
d_gene: -; j_gene: TRBJ1-3; len: 14; v_gene: TRBV12-3/TRBV12-4; abundance: many; CDR3nt: TGTGCCCTCTCGGGGGGGGCAGGTGGAAACACCATATATTTT; CDR3aa: CALSGGAGGNTIYF
d_gene: -; j_gene: TRBJ2-3; len: 17; v_gene: TRBV4-3; abundance: -; CDR3nt: TGCGCCAGCAGCCAAGATGGTGGGGGACATCGCACAGATACGCAGTATTTT; CDR3aa: CASSQDGGGHRTDTQYF
d_gene: -; j_gene: TRBJ1-1; len: 14; v_gene: TRBV11-2; abundance: -; CDR3nt: TGTGCCAGCAGCTTAGATGAGGGAATCACTGAAGCTTTCTTT; CDR3aa: CASSLDEGITEAFF
d_gene: -; j_gene: TRBJ1-1; len: 15; v_gene: TRBV27; abundance: -; CDR3nt: TGTGCCAGCAGGCCTACAGGGTCCCTCGGGGCTGAAGCTTTCTTT; CDR3aa: CASRPTGSLGAEAFF
d_gene: TRBD2; j_gene: TRBJ2-5; len: 16; v_gene: TRBV6-7; abundance: few; CDR3nt: TGTGCCAGCAGACTTTCTAGCGGGAGGCCCCAAGAGACCCAGTACTTC; CDR3aa: CASRLSSGRPQETQYF
d_gene: -; j_gene: TRBJ2-7; len: 15; v_gene: TRBV7-2; abundance: -; CDR3nt: TGTGCCAGCAGCTTGGGGCGGGGACCTCCCTACGAGCAGTACTTC; CDR3aa: CASSLGRGPPYEQYF
d_gene: -; j_gene: TRBJ2-1; len: 15; v_gene: TRBV27; abundance: -; CDR3nt: TGTGCCAGCAGTTTGGCGGGACAAAATTACAATGAGCAGTTCTTC; CDR3aa: CASSLAGQNYNEQFF
d_gene: TRBD1; j_gene: TRBJ2-1; len: 13; v_gene: TRBV19; abundance: -; CDR3nt: TGTGCCAGTAGTAGGGACAGGGGGGATGAGCAGTTCTTC; CDR3aa: CASSRDRGDEQFF
d_gene: TRBD1; j_gene: TRBJ2-1; len: 15; v_gene: TRBV27; abundance: many; CDR3nt: TGTGCCAGCAGTCCACAGGGGACCTCTTACAATGAGCAGTTCTTC; CDR3aa: CASSPQGTSYNEQFF
d_gene: TRBD1; j_gene: TRBJ1-3; len: 14; v_gene: TRBV5-4; abundance: -; CDR3nt: TGTGCCAGCAGCGCCGGGACAGGGGGAAACACCATATATTTT; CDR3aa: CASSAGTGGNTIYF
d_gene: TRBD2; j_gene: TRBJ2-2; len: 14; v_gene: TRBV6-1; abundance: -; CDR3nt: TGTGCCAGCAAGCGGGAGGTTCTCACCGGGGAGCTGTTTTTT; CDR3aa: CASKREVLTGELFF
d_gene: TRBD1; j_gene: TRBJ1-6; len: 14; v_gene: TRBV28; abundance: many; CDR3nt: TGTGCCAGCAGAAAGGACAGGGTTTATTCACCCCTCCACTTT; CDR3aa: CASRKDRVYSPLHF
d_gene: TRBD2; j_gene: TRBJ2-5; len: 14; v_gene: TRBV6-5; abundance: -; CDR3nt: TGTGCCAGCCATCTAGCGGGAGCACGAGAGACCCAGTACTTC; CDR3aa: CASHLAGARETQYF
d_gene: TRBD2; j_gene: TRBJ2-3; len: 15; v_gene: TRBV12-3/TRBV12-4; abundance: -; CDR3nt: TGTGCCAGCAGCCCTGATAGCGGGGCCACAGATACGCAGTATTTT; CDR3aa: CASSPDSGATDTQYF
d_gene: TRBD2; j_gene: TRBJ2-5; len: 15; v_gene: TRBV4-3; abundance: -; CDR3nt: TGCGCCAGCAGCCCCCGACTAGCGGGAGGGGAGACCCAGTACTTC; CDR3aa: CASSPRLAGGETQYF
d_gene: -; j_gene: TRBJ2-6; len: 15; v_gene: TRBV27; abundance: -; CDR3nt: TGTGCCAGCAGTCCCTACCAGACTGGGGCCAACGTCCTGACTTTC; CDR3aa: CASSPYQTGANVLTF
d_gene: TRBD1; j_gene: TRBJ2-7; len: 11; v_gene: TRBV29-1; abundance: few; CDR3nt: TGCAGCGTGGGACAGACCTACGAGCAGTACTTC; CDR3aa: CSVGQTYEQYF
d_gene: -; j_gene: TRBJ2-1; len: 15; v_gene: TRBV7-9; abundance: many; CDR3nt: TGTGCCAGCAGCCCAACGAAGGGCAGATACAATGAGCAGTTCTTC; CDR3aa: CASSPTKGRYNEQFF
d_gene: -; j_gene: TRBJ2-3; len: 12; v_gene: TRBV7-6; abundance: many; CDR3nt: TGTGCCAGCAGCCCCGGCAGGCTTACGCAGTATTTT; CDR3aa: CASSPGRLTQYF
d_gene: -; j_gene: TRBJ2-1; len: 15; v_gene: TRBV5-4; abundance: -; CDR3nt: TGTGCCAGCAGCTTGGTTCGACAGGACACGGGTGAGCAGTTCTTC; CDR3aa: CASSLVRQDTGEQFF
d_gene: -; j_gene: TRBJ1-5; len: 17; v_gene: TRBV6-2/TRBV6-3; abundance: few; CDR3nt: TGTGCCAGCACGGGCGGGGCAGGGCTTATCAGCAATCAGCCCCAGCATTTT; CDR3aa: CASTGGAGLISNQPQHF
d_gene: TRBD1; j_gene: TRBJ2-7; len: 14; v_gene: TRBV12-3/TRBV12-4; abundance: few; CDR3nt: TGTGCCAGCAGTTCCCTCGGACAGGGGGAAGGGCAGTACTTC; CDR3aa: CASSSLGQGEGQYF
d_gene: -; j_gene: TRBJ2-7; len: 12; v_gene: TRBV2; abundance: many; CDR3nt: TGTGCCAGCAGCTACTCCTCCTACGAGCAGTACTTC; CDR3aa: CASSYSSYEQYF
d_gene: -; j_gene: TRBJ2-6; len: 15; v_gene: TRBV2; abundance: many; CDR3nt: TGTGCCAGCAGTGATAGGGGGGCTGGGGCCAACGTCCTGACTTTC; CDR3aa: CASSDRGAGANVLTF
d_gene: TRBD1; j_gene: TRBJ2-5; len: 16; v_gene: TRBV5-4; abundance: few; CDR3nt: TGTGCCAGCAGCTTGCGGACAGGGGGGGGCCAAGAGACCCAGTACTTC; CDR3aa: CASSLRTGGGQETQYF
d_gene: -; j_gene: TRBJ1-5; len: 15; v_gene: TRBV10-3; abundance: few; CDR3nt: TGTGCCATCAGTGAGGGGGGACCCTGGAATCAGCCCCAGCATTTC; CDR3aa: CAISEGGPWNQPQHF
d_gene: -; j_gene: TRBJ2-7; len: 12; v_gene: TRBV7-6; abundance: few; CDR3nt: TGTGCCAGCAGTCCAAGCTCCTACGAGCAGTACTTC; CDR3aa: CASSPSSYEQYF
d_gene: -; j_gene: TRBJ2-2; len: 16; v_gene: TRBV9; abundance: -; CDR3nt: TGTGCCAGCAGCGTATCCGGGCCTGGGGGCACCGGGGAGCTGTTTTTT; CDR3aa: CASSVSGPGGTGELFF
d_gene: -; j_gene: TRBJ2-7; len: 17; v_gene: TRBV28; abundance: few; CDR3nt: TGTGCCAGCAGTAGCTCCAGGGACTCGCGATACCACCGCGAGCAGTACTTC; CDR3aa: CASSSSRDSRYHREQYF
d_gene: -; j_gene: TRBJ2-1; len: 15; v_gene: TRBV6-2/TRBV6-3; abundance: -; CDR3nt: TGTGCCAGCCCGTTAACGGGACAATCCTACAATGAGCAGTTCTTC; CDR3aa: CASPLTGQSYNEQFF
d_gene: TRBD2; j_gene: TRBJ2-7; len: 15; v_gene: TRBV29-1; abundance: few; CDR3nt: TGCAGCGTTGAAGGGGGGACTAGCGGGTTGAACGAGCAGTACTTC; CDR3aa: CSVEGGTSGLNEQYF
d_gene: -; j_gene: TRBJ2-7; len: 13; v_gene: TRBV18; abundance: -; CDR3nt: TGTGCCAGCTCACCGACGTCCACCTACGAGCAGTACTTC; CDR3aa: CASSPTSTYEQYF
d_gene: -; j_gene: TRBJ2-7; len: 13; v_gene: TRBV18; abundance: few; CDR3nt: TGTGCCAGCTCACAAGGACAGTCCTACGAGCAGTACTTC; CDR3aa: CASSQGQSYEQYF
d_gene: TRBD2; j_gene: TRBJ2-5; len: 20; v_gene: TRBV4-2; abundance: few; CDR3nt: TGTGCCAGCAGCCCTACACGGGAGACTAGCGGGAGAAGGGACCAAGAGACCCAGTACTTC; CDR3aa: CASSPTRETSGRRDQETQYF
d_gene: -; j_gene: TRBJ2-5; len: 16; v_gene: TRBV24-1; abundance: few; CDR3nt: TGTGCCACCAGTGGCACCGTTCAGGCCCTTGGGGAGACCCAGTACTTC; CDR3aa: CATSGTVQALGETQYF